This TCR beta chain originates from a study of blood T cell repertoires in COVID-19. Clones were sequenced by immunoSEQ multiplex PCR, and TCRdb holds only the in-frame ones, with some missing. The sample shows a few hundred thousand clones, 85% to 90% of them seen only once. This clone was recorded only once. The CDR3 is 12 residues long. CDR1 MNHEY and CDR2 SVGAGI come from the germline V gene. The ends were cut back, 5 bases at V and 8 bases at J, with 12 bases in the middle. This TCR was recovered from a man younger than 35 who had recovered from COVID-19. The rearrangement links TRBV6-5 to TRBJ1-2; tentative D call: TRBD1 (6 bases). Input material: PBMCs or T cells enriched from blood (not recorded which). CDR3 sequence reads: CASSTRGFGYTF. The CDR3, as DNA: TGTGCCAGCAGTACCAGGGGTTTCGGCTACACCTTC.